The sequence of this T cell receptor beta chain was determined in a study of glioma-infiltrating T cells after dendritic cell vaccination. Overall study findings and caveats: No direct clonality-survival link was found; a diverse polyclonal response may matter.

Deletions cut 1 base from V and 2 bases from J, with 6 bases between. CDR3 length: 13 amino acids. Germline V CDR1 and CDR2: SGHDN, FVKESK. Concerning this clone: Its antigen is as yet unknown.

Sequenced by immunoSEQ multiplex PCR; TCRdb stores in-frame clones only, minus some. Of tens of thousands of clones in the sample, around four fifths were seen once. The chain is built from TRBV14 and TRBJ2-7, with D unresolved. This sequence originates from a human donor with glioblastoma. The specimen was blood, collected before dendritic cell vaccination. CDR3 residues: CASSQVAPYEQYF. The CDR3 DNA is TGTGCCAGCAGCCAAGTGGCACCCTACGAGCAGTACTTC. Using reference TRBV14 and TRBJ2-7 for the parts outside the CDR3, the full variable domain is EAGVTQFPSHSVIEKGQTVTLRCDPISGHDNLYWYRRVMGKEIKFLLHFVKESKQDESGMPNNRFLAERTGGTYSTLKVQPAELEDSGVYFCASSQVAPYEQYFGPGTRLTVT.